One sample yielded the 19 T cell receptor beta chains listed below, sequenced in a study of T cell repertoires in cytomegalovirus infection. For these receptors, no antigen is known. TCRdb re-analysed the reads in MiXCR, keeping a single row per CDR3 protein. The profile shows around 100,000 distinct CDR3 sequences, around 10% of them singletons. Material for sequencing was PBMCs, sequenced either directly or after in vitro stimulation (not recorded which). Source of these receptors: a human donor in good health (CMV status not recorded). Some clones in this sample may be carry-over from other donors' samples.

V and J are TRBV6-5 and TRBJ1-5; D is undetermined. Looked up from germline, CDR1 is MNHEY and CDR2 is SVGAGI. The CDR3 loop spans 14 amino acids. Trimming took 5 bases from V and 3 from J, leaving 11 bases between them. The CDR3 nucleotides are TGTGCCAGCAGTGACCCCCGCCTCAATCAGCCCCAGCATTTT. As protein: CASSDPRLNQPQHF.

The genes are TRBV7-6 and TRBJ2-7; either TRBD1 or TRBD2 may supply D (6 bases each). The ends were cut back, 4 bases at V and 5 bases at J, with 18 bases in the middle. This CDR3 has 15 residues. Germline lookup yields CDR1 SGHVS and CDR2 FNYEAQ. The CDR3 nucleotides are TGTGCCAGCAGCTCCCGACAGGCCTGGAGGGACGAGCAGTACTTC. Its protein product is CASSSRQAWRDEQYF.

In this sample, this clonotype turned up many times. The V and J genes are TRBV7-2 and TRBJ2-3, with a possible D match to TRBD2 (6 bases). Germline V CDR1 and CDR2: SGHTA, FQGNSA. The V end lost 4 bases, the J end lost 9 bases, and 11 bases lay between the germline ends. The CDR3 extends over 12 amino acids. The CDR3 loop is CASSSAGGTQYF. The CDR3 bases are TGTGCCAGCAGCTCGGCCGGGGGAACGCAGTATTTT.

Ten or more counts support this clonotype. Here the CDR3 DNA reads TGTGCCAGCAGCTTAGTTGAAGCGGGGAGCTCCTACGAGCAGTACTTC. It specifies CASSLVEAGSSYEQYF. The chain carries TRBV7-2 and TRBJ2-7; 7 bases match TRBD2. CDR3 length: 16 amino acids. Germline V gene lookup returns CDR1 SGHTA and CDR2 FQGNSA. V trimming: 1 base; J trimming: 0 bases; junction bases outside the gene matches: 6.

This clonotype has at least ten counts. This rearrangement joins TRBV4-1 to TRBJ2-2; 11 bases fit TRBD2. Germline CDR1 and CDR2: MGHRA and YSYEKL. V gave up 0 bases and J gave up 4 bases; unmatched junction bases: 4. The CDR3 sequence is 17 residues long. CDR3 sequence: CASSQDISGRGTGELFF. CDR3 DNA: TGCGCCAGCAGCCAAGATATTAGCGGGAGGGGCACCGGGGAGCTGTTTTTT.

The table lists this clonotype with a few counts. V usage is TRBV6-5 and J usage is TRBJ1-5; D unresolved. The germline V gene encodes CDR1 MNHEY and CDR2 SVGAGI. The CDR3 has 18 residues. Trimming shortened V by 0 bases and J by 0 bases, and 15 bases separated the two germline ends. The CDR3 DNA reads TGTGCCAGCAGTTACTCGAGCCACGGACGGTTTAGCAATCAGCCCCAGCATTTT. Translating gives CASSYSSHGRFSNQPQHF.

This clonotype has ten or more counts. The chain links TRBV7-8 to TRBJ1-3; no clear D. V gave up 4 bases and J gave up 0 bases, with 7 bases separating them. The V gene's germline CDR1 is SGHVS and CDR2 FQNEAQ. This CDR3 comprises 14 residues. The DNA of the CDR3 is TGTGCCAGCAGCTCTAGCTTCTCTGGAAACACCATATATTTT. This gives the protein CASSSSFSGNTIYF.

There are a few counts of this clonotype. The rearrangement links TRBV27 to TRBJ2-2; TRBD2 is a possible D gene (6 bases). The germline V and J ends were trimmed by 10 bases and 4 bases, with 28 bases remaining between them. CDR3 size: 18 residues. The germline gives CDR1 MNHEY, CDR2 SMNVEV (reference sequence). CDR3 sequence reads: CATKPRRGGNRGTGELFF. The CDR3 region has the DNA TGTGCCACCAAACCCAGAAGGGGCGGGAATCGGGGCACCGGGGAGCTGTTTTTT.

In this sample, this clonotype turned up a few times. The V call is TRBV5-4, the J call TRBJ2-3; D is unresolved. Between the trimmed V and J ends, which lost 3 bases and 0 bases, there was a span of 8 bases. Germline V CDR1 and CDR2: SGHNT, YYREEE (reference sequence). This CDR3 has 14 amino acids. The CDR3 loop reads CASSSGDSTDTQYF. The CDR3 bases are TGTGCCAGCAGCTCAGGAGACAGCACAGATACGCAGTATTTT.

This clonotype was found many times. This chain joins TRBV7-2 and TRBJ2-3; 13 bases are a match to TRBD2. The trim removed 3 bases at V and 3 bases at J, leaving 6 bases unmatched. CDR3 size: 17 residues. The germline CDR1 and CDR2 sequences are SGHTA and FQGNSA. CDR3: CASSFPTSGRRTDTQYF. In nucleotides, the CDR3 is TGTGCCAGCAGCTTCCCGACTAGCGGGAGGAGGACAGATACGCAGTATTTT.

This clonotype was seen ten or more times. The chain has TRBV7-2 and TRBJ1-4; D uncertain. This CDR3 spans 14 amino acids. Germline V lookup: CDR1 SGHTA, CDR2 FQGNSA. Trimming shortened V by 2 bases and J by 0 bases, and 4 bases separated the two germline ends. The CDR3 nucleotides read TGTGCCAGCAGCTTATTACCAACTAATGAAAAACTGTTTTTT. Its protein product is CASSLLPTNEKLFF.

This rearrangement joins TRBV20-1 to TRBJ2-3; TRBD2 agrees at 9 bases. The junction had 2 bases not matched to a gene; V was cut back by 0 bases and J by 1 base. This CDR3 region has 15 residues. The germline gives CDR1 DFQATT, CDR2 SNEGSKA (reference sequence). This CDR3 is CSARDLAGRTDTQYF. The CDR3 DNA sequence: TGCAGTGCTAGAGATCTAGCGGGACGCACAGATACGCAGTATTTT.

Many counts were recorded for this clonotype. Here the CDR3 DNA reads TGTGCCAGCAGGAGGAACGATGAGCAGTTCTTC. This translates into CASRRNDEQFF. The chain has TRBV6-1 and TRBJ2-1; D unresolved. V was cut by 6 bases and J by 8 bases, with 8 bases left in between. The CDR3 covers 11 residues. The germline CDR1 and CDR2 sequences are MNHNS and SASEGT.

The chain carries TRBV28 and TRBJ2-5; D possibly corresponds to TRBD2 (5 bases). With 5 bases removed from V and 2 bases from J, the gap between germline ends came to 21 bases. The CDR3 is made up of 17 amino acids. The germline CDR1 and CDR2 sequences are MDHEN and SYDVKM. The CDR3 bases are TGTGCCAGCAGTCCTCACCGGCAAGGCGGCGGGCAAGAGACCCAGTACTTC. This sequence encodes CASSPHRQGGGQETQYF.

This clonotype has just a few counts. V usage is TRBV7-2 and J usage is TRBJ2-1; D is perhaps TRBD2 (6 bases). CDR1 is SGHTA, CDR2 FQGNSA, per germline. Between the trimmed V and J ends, which lost 3 bases and 12 bases, there was a span of 15 bases. This CDR3 region has 13 residues. The CDR3 sequence is CASSLGKASVQFF. The CDR3 nucleotides are TGTGCCAGCAGCTTGGGTAAAGCTAGCGTGCAGTTCTTC. Full variable domain (missing parts from reference TRBV7-2 and TRBJ2-1): GAGVSQSPSNKVTEKGKDVELRCDPISGHTALYWYRQSLGQGLEFLIYFQGNSAPDKSGLPSDRFSAERTGGSVSTLTIQRTQQEDSAVYLCASSLGKASVQFFGPGTRLTVL.

This clonotype was detected only a few times. The chain combines TRBV20-1 with TRBJ1-4, with 7 bases lining up with TRBD1. CDR1 DFQATT and CDR2 SNEGSKA come from the germline V gene (reference sequence). This CDR3 comprises 15 residues. With V trimmed by 0 bases and J by 11 bases, 12 bases remained unmatched. The CDR3 DNA reads as TGCAGTGCTAGAGACAGACGACAGGGCGATGGTAAACTGTTTTTT. It is translated as CSARDRRQGDGKLFF.

Ten or more counts support this clonotype. In DNA, the CDR3 is TGTGCCAGCAGTTATCCGGGACTAGCGGGGCAAGAGACCCAGTACTTC. This codes for CASSYPGLAGQETQYF. The chain combines TRBV6-6 with TRBJ2-5, with 13 bases identical to TRBD2. Germline values: CDR1 MNHNY, CDR2 SVGAGI (reference sequence). CDR3 length: 16 residues. Trimming removed 3 bases from V and 2 bases from J; junction bases left unmatched: 3.

This chain joins TRBV20-1 and TRBJ1-5; D is perhaps TRBD1 (5 bases). V shed 1 base and J shed 3 bases, with 13 bases lying between them. This CDR3 comprises 15 residues. Germline CDR1 is DFQATT and CDR2 is SNEGSKA (reference sequence). CDR3 nucleotides: TGCAGTGCTAGAGGGGATTCGGGACTCAATCAGCCCCAGCATTTT. Its translation is CSARGDSGLNQPQHF.

This clonotype was observed many times. The chain has TRBV28 and TRBJ2-7, with D hard to call. The CDR3 runs 12 residues. V was trimmed by 2 bases and J by 1 base, leaving 3 bases between them. The germline V gene encodes CDR1 MDHEN and CDR2 SYDVKM. CDR3 bases: TGTGCCAGCAGTTTAGAGTCCTACGAGCAGTACTTC. Translation: CASSLESYEQYF.